Following are 20 T cell receptor beta chains from one sample sequenced in a study of T cell responses to AZD1222 COVID-19 vaccine. The data were produced by immunoSEQ multiplex PCR, yet TCRdb's version contains in-frame clones alone and is incomplete. This table holds about 98,000 clones, 84% found once. Specimen: peripheral blood, collected on day 0 of AZD1222 vaccination. The receptors were gathered from an adult in good health.

V and J are TRBV4-3 and TRBJ2-1, with no clear D. This CDR3 is 15 amino acids long. Trimming removed 4 bases from V and 3 bases from J, with 13 bases in between. CDR1 is LGHNA, CDR2 YSLEER, per germline. CDR3 loop: CASSPSRASYNEQFF. CDR3 sequence (DNA): TGCGCCAGCAGCCCCTCCCGAGCGAGCTACAATGAGCAGTTCTTC.

This chain connects TRBV6-5 to TRBJ2-7; 11 bases align to TRBD2. Trimming removed 4 bases from V and 3 bases from J; junction bases left unmatched: 5. This CDR3 has 15 residues. CDR1 MNHEY and CDR2 SVGAGI come from the germline V gene. CDR3 in amino acids: CASSSLAGGNYEQYF. The CDR3 bases are TGTGCCAGCAGTTCTCTAGCGGGAGGCAACTACGAGCAGTACTTC.

The V gene is TRBV7-8, the J gene TRBJ1-1; D ambiguous. Germline V gene sequence: CDR1 SGHVS, CDR2 FQNEAQ. Trimming cost V 10 bases and J 2 bases, with 23 bases left between them. The CDR3 is 16 amino acids. The CDR3, as DNA: TGTGCCACTACGGCGCAGCCAAGTGGACCCAACACTGAAGCTTTCTTT. This translates into CATTAQPSGPNTEAFF. The variable domain in full, completed from reference TRBV7-8 and TRBJ1-1, reads GAGVSQSPRYKVAKRGQDVALRCDPISGHVSLFWYQQALGQGPEFLTYFQNEAQLDKSGLPSDRFFAERPEGSVSTLKIQRTQQEDSAVYLCATTAQPSGPNTEAFFGQGTRLTVV.

This rearrangement joins TRBV30 to TRBJ1-4; 12 bases fit TRBD1. CDR1 is GTSNPN, CDR2 SVGIG, per germline (reference sequence). With 4 bases clipped from V and 8 bases from J, the junction kept 8 bases outside the gene matches. The CDR3 totals 15 residues. CDR3 residues: CAWKPGQGAREKLFF. The CDR3 nucleotides read TGTGCCTGGAAGCCGGGACAGGGGGCGAGGGAAAAACTGTTTTTT.

The chain has TRBV9 and TRBJ2-3; D is possibly TRBD2 (7 bases). Per germline, CDR1 SGDLS and CDR2 YYNGEE. The CDR3 spans 15 residues. Between the trimmed V and J ends, which lost 0 bases and 6 bases, there was a span of 14 bases. The CDR3 loop reads CASSVGGGAFDTQYF. CDR3 DNA: TGTGCCAGCAGCGTAGGAGGGGGGGCGTTTGATACGCAGTATTTT.

In its sample, this clone was seen a few times. J is TRBJ2-1 and V is TRBV24-1; the D is unclear. V was pared by 7 bases and J by 8 bases, with 8 bases between. The V gene's germline CDR1 is KGHDR and CDR2 SFDVKD. The CDR3 is made up of 11 amino acids. In DNA form, the CDR3 reads TGTGCCACCAGCCTATTTGATGAGCAGTTCTTC. Protein sequence: CATSLFDEQFF.

V is TRBV18 and J is TRBJ1-1, with unresolved D. Germline assignment: CDR1 KGHSH and CDR2 LQKENI. V shed 1 base and J shed 12 bases, with 12 bases lying between them. The CDR3 extends over 12 amino acids. The CDR3, as DNA: TGTGCCAGCTCACCACAAGACTCCGGTCCTTTCTTT. Encoded protein: CASSPQDSGPFF.

V gene TRBV15 combines with J gene TRBJ2-7; 9 bases match TRBD2. CDR3 length: 16 amino acids. V gave up 3 bases and J gave up 5 bases; unmatched junction bases: 11. Per the germline V gene, CDR1 is LNHNV and CDR2 is YYDKDF (reference sequence). The CDR3 DNA is TGTGCCACCAGCAGGAAAAGATTAGCGGGAGTAGACGAGCAGTACTTC. Translating gives CATSRKRLAGVDEQYF.

This sequence joins TRBV7-8 and TRBJ1-5; 7 bases match TRBD1. V lost 4 bases and J lost 2; bases outside the gene matches: 8. The V gene's germline CDR1 is SGHVS and CDR2 FQNEAQ. The CDR3 has 16 amino acids. For the CDR3, the DNA is TGTGCCAGCAGCTGGGGCGGGGACAGACGCAATCAGCCCCAGCATTTT. Its protein product is CASSWGGDRRNQPQHF.

The CDR3 DNA sequence: TGTGCCATCACCCCCGGGACAGGGGGCTCTGGAAACACCATATATTTT. This sequence encodes CAITPGTGGSGNTIYF. The gene calls are TRBV10-3 and TRBJ1-3; 11 bases align to TRBD1. This CDR3 comprises 16 residues. Unmatched junction bases numbered 5, after V lost 7 bases and J lost 0 bases. Germline V gene sequence: CDR1 ENHRY, CDR2 SYGVKD.

The chain uses TRBV24-1 and TRBJ2-7; D may match TRBD1 or TRBD2 (5 bases each). V lost 9 bases, J lost 1 base, and 21 bases lay in between. This CDR3 is 16 amino acids long. Germline CDR1 KGHDR, CDR2 SFDVKD. The CDR3 bases are TGTGCCACCCGTCCGGGCTTCGGGGCTGGTTCCTACGAGCAGTACGTC. It is translated as CATRPGFGAGSYEQYV.

This clone was seen only a few times. The chain links TRBV4-2 to TRBJ1-2, with a tentative D call TRBD1 (6 bases). Germline loops: CDR1 LGHNA, CDR2 YNFKEQ. Trimming removed 0 bases from V and 4 bases from J, with 6 bases in between. The CDR3 loop spans 13 amino acids. The CDR3 nucleotides are TGTGCCAGCAGCCAAGAGACAGGCTATGGCTACACCTTC. It codes for CASSQETGYGYTF.

This rearrangement joins TRBV28 to TRBJ2-1, with a possible D match to TRBD1 (5 bases). V was shortened by 7 bases and J by 7 bases, with 20 bases between the two germline ends. Germline CDR1 reads MDHEN; CDR2 reads SYDVKM. This CDR3 spans 15 amino acids. CDR3 bases: TGTGCCAGCAACCAACAGGTACGCCAAATTAATGAGCAGTTCTTC. This sequence encodes CASNQQVRQINEQFF.

The count of this clone is one. The V call is TRBV29-1, the J call TRBJ1-1; the D is unclear. V lost 4 bases to trimming and J lost 0 bases, with 9 bases between them. CDR1 and CDR2 (germline): SQVTM, ANQGSEA. This CDR3 comprises 13 residues. CDR3 bases: TGCAGCGTTGTAGCCCAGATGAACACTGAAGCTTTCTTT. As protein: CSVVAQMNTEAFF.

The chain carries TRBV19 and TRBJ1-1, with D uncertain. Trimming stripped 3 bases from V and 2 bases from J, with 22 bases between. CDR3 length equals 18 residues. Germline CDR1 LNHDA, CDR2 SQIVND (reference sequence). The CDR3 bases are TGTGCCAGTAGTATGCAGTTAGGTAGGCCCTCGGGCAACACTGAAGCTTTCTTT. Residues: CASSMQLGRPSGNTEAFF.

This clone was detected only once. The V call is TRBV5-1, the J call TRBJ1-2; 11 bases are a match to TRBD1. J lost 2 bases, V lost 4 bases, and 10 bases had no gene match. Germline assignment: CDR1 SGHRS and CDR2 YFSETQ. This CDR3 spans 17 amino acids. CDR3: CASSGGTGGKGNYGYTF. The CDR3 region has the DNA TGCGCCAGCAGCGGAGGGACAGGGGGTAAGGGAAACTATGGCTACACCTTC.

This chain uses TRBV9 with TRBJ1-2, with TRBD1 matching 7 bases. The J segment lost 5 bases and the V segment lost 4 bases, leaving 8 bases of the junction unmatched. CDR3 size: 14 residues. Germline CDR1 SGDLS, CDR2 YYNGEE. In DNA form, the CDR3 reads TGTGCCAGCAGCACAAGACAGGGCCATTATGGCTACACCTTC. Amino acid sequence: CASSTRQGHYGYTF.

This chain connects TRBV24-1 to TRBJ2-2, with 9 bases aligning to TRBD1. V lost 5 bases, J lost 7 bases, and 13 bases stayed unmatched. Germline CDR1 and CDR2: KGHDR and SFDVKD. This CDR3 is 17 amino acids long. CDR3 coding DNA: TGTGCCACCAGTGCAAATTGGCGGGACAGGGTTTTCGGGGAGCTGTTTTTT. Amino acids: CATSANWRDRVFGELFF.

The chain recombines TRBV29-1 with TRBJ1-2; 7 bases are a match to TRBD1. Germline V lookup: CDR1 SQVTM, CDR2 ANQGSEA. The length of the CDR3 is 12 residues. Trimming cost V 4 bases and J 7 bases; bases outside gene matches: 6. CDR3 sequence (DNA): TGCAGCGTTGGCGAGGCAGGGGGTGGCTACACCTTC. Translating it yields CSVGEAGGGYTF.

The V and J genes are TRBV27 and TRBJ2-7, with D unclear. This CDR3 has 13 residues. The germline V gene has CDR1 MNHEY and CDR2 SMNVEV (reference sequence). Trimming left V 3 bases short and J 0 bases short, with 6 bases between. The CDR3 DNA sequence: TGTGCCAGCAGTTTCCTGAGCTCCTACGAGCAGTACTTC. It specifies CASSFLSSYEQYF.